The 25 T cell receptor beta chains below were found in one sample sequenced in a study of OX40 agonist ivuxolimab in advanced cancers. Using immunoSEQ multiplex PCR, the repertoire was profiled, and TCRdb retains in-frame clones only, with some absent. The data show approximately 70,000 clones, about four fifths seen once. Material: CD4+ or CD8+ T cells sorted from blood, obtained in a trial of the OX40 agonist ivuxolimab. The receptor source for this set is an adult with an advanced solid tumor such as melanoma, head and neck, liver or kidney cancer.

The chain links TRBV18 to TRBJ2-3, with 7 bases lining up with TRBD1. Unmatched junction bases numbered 15, after V lost 6 bases and J lost 6 bases. This CDR3 is 16 amino acids long. Per germline, CDR1 KGHSH and CDR2 LQKENI. The CDR3 DNA reads TGTGCCAGCTCGCCCTACCGAACAGGGGACGGGGATACGCAGTATTTT. Translated: CASSPYRTGDGDTQYF.

The V gene is TRBV2, the J gene TRBJ1-1, with D possibly matching TRBD1 (6 bases). V dropped 6 bases and J dropped 4 bases, with 18 bases sitting between them. CDR1 SNHLY and CDR2 FYNNEI come from the germline V gene. There are 15 residues in the CDR3. This CDR3 is CASSAPTGAGTEAFF. The CDR3 DNA is TGTGCCAGCAGCGCCCCAACGGGGGCTGGCACTGAAGCTTTCTTT.

V gene TRBV9 combines with J gene TRBJ2-3; D is uncertain. The CDR3 runs 15 residues. V lost 0 bases and J 4 bases, leaving 12 bases between the germline ends. Germline CDR1 and CDR2: SGDLS and YYNGEE. The CDR3 sequence is CASSVDINAPDTQYF. DNA for the CDR3: TGTGCCAGCAGCGTAGATATCAATGCCCCAGATACGCAGTATTTT.

The chain uses TRBV2 and TRBJ2-7; 11 positions agree with TRBD2. The germline gives CDR1 SNHLY, CDR2 FYNNEI. V lost 5 bases to trimming and J lost 0 bases; unmatched junction nucleotides: 3. There are 15 residues in the CDR3. This CDR3 is CASSPSGGPSYEQYV. DNA of the CDR3: TGTGCCAGCAGTCCTAGCGGGGGGCCCTCCTACGAGCAGTACGTC.

The genes are TRBV4-2 and TRBJ1-1, with a possible D match to TRBD1 (5 bases). Germline CDR1 LGHNA, CDR2 YNFKEQ. Trimming removed 1 base from V and 0 bases from J, with 9 bases in between. The CDR3 is 15 residues long. CDR3 nucleotide sequence: TGTGCCAGCAGCCAAGGACAGCAAGTGAACACTGAAGCTTTCTTT. It specifies CASSQGQQVNTEAFF.

The V call is TRBV18, the J call TRBJ1-2; possibly TRBD1 for D (6 bases). V was pared by 2 bases and J by 5 bases, with 15 bases between. There are 15 residues in the CDR3. Germline assignment: CDR1 KGHSH and CDR2 LQKENI. This CDR3 reads CASSPGEDRLYGYTF. The DNA of the CDR3 is TGTGCCAGCTCACCAGGGGAAGACAGGTTATATGGCTACACCTTC.

For this clone: This sample also contains other DNA sequences that code for the same CDR3. The gene calls are TRBV6-5 and TRBJ1-6; D ambiguous. Between the trimmed V and J ends, which lost 2 bases and 7 bases, there was a span of 6 bases. In germline, CDR1 is MNHEY, CDR2 SVGAGI. This CDR3 is 13 amino acids long. This CDR3 reads CASSYGSNSPLHF. The CDR3 coding sequence is TGTGCCAGCAGTTACGGGAGCAATTCACCCCTCCACTTT.

This chain links TRBV30 with TRBJ1-6; the D gene is possibly TRBD1 (6 bases). Germline CDR1 reads GTSNPN; CDR2 reads SVGIG (reference sequence). Trimming stripped 2 bases from V and 12 bases from J, with 11 bases between. There are 12 residues in the CDR3. In DNA, the CDR3 is TGTGCCTGGAGTAGGGAGGGGGTACCCCTCCACTTT. This sequence encodes CAWSREGVPLHF.

This clone is deemed medium-sized. The chain uses TRBV2 and TRBJ1-1; TRBD1 agrees at 10 bases. Germline CDR1 and CDR2: SNHLY and FYNNEI. V gave up 3 bases and J gave up 9 bases; unmatched junction bases: 4. This CDR3 has 13 amino acids. The CDR3 DNA follows: TGTGCCAGCAGTGACCCAGACAGGGGGCAAGCTTTCTTT. Translated, it gives CASSDPDRGQAFF. The whole variable domain, filled in from reference TRBV2 and TRBJ1-1, reads EPEVTQTPSHQVTQMGQEVILRCVPISNHLYFYWYRQILGQKVEFLVSFYNNEISEKSEIFDDQFSVERPDGSNFTLKIRSTKLEDSAMYFCASSDPDRGQAFFGQGTRLTVV.

This clone has only one observation. Just one base apart from a much larger clone, this may be a read error. The chain couples TRBV6-5 to TRBJ2-5; no clear D. The closer fit of TRBJ2-7 to the DNA end suggests the J call may be wrong. This CDR3 spans 11 amino acids. Germline V gene lookup returns CDR1 MNHEY and CDR2 SVGAGI. The CDR3 loop is CASSTSYEQYF. CDR3 nucleotide sequence: TGTGCCAGCAGTACCTCCTACGAGCAGTACTTC.

The chain recombines TRBV6-1 with TRBJ1-2, with 8 bases identical to TRBD1. Germline CDR1 is MNHNS and CDR2 is SASEGT. Unmatched junction bases numbered 7, after V lost 0 bases and J lost 4 bases. CDR3 size: 16 residues. CDR3 sequence (DNA): TGTGCCAGCAGTGAAGCGGGGACAGGCGGCATCTATGGCTACACCTTC. As protein: CASSEAGTGGIYGYTF.

The CDR3 bases are TGTGCCAGCAGCTTAGACGCTGATGAAGCTTTCTTT. Translating gives CASSLDADEAFF. The rearrangement joins TRBV7-9 to TRBJ1-1; D call uncertain. Germline assignment: CDR1 SEHNR and CDR2 FQNEAQ (reference sequence). V was cut by 1 base and J by 7 bases, with 7 bases left in between. CDR3 length: 12 residues. Looking up the rest from reference TRBV7-9 and TRBJ1-1 gives the full variable domain: DTGVSQNPRHKITKRGQNVTFRCDPISEHNRLYWYRQTLGQGPEFLTYFQNEAQLEKSRLLSDRFSAERPKGSFSTLEIQRTEQGDSAMYLCASSLDADEAFFGQGTRLTVV.

This chain uses TRBV6-6 with TRBJ2-7, with no clear D. CDR1 is MNHNY and CDR2 is SVGAGI in the germline V gene (reference sequence). The length of the CDR3 is 13 residues. Trimming stripped 6 bases from V and 0 bases from J, with 9 bases between. The CDR3 DNA sequence: TGTGCCAGCAGCTCCCCGGTCTCCTACGAGCAGTACTTC. Its translation: CASSSPVSYEQYF.

This chain connects TRBV6-6 to TRBJ2-5; possibly TRBD1 for D (5 bases). Trimming took off 2 bases at V and 5 bases at J, with 9 bases between the two ends. CDR1 is MNHNY, CDR2 SVGAGI, per germline (reference sequence). The CDR3 contains 13 residues. CDR3 residues: CASSYAQDETQYF. CDR3 nucleotides: TGTGCCAGCAGTTACGCACAGGACGAGACCCAGTACTTC.

A note on this clone: Other DNA sequences within the sample encode an identical CDR3. V gene TRBV2 combines with J gene TRBJ1-5; 7 nucleotides align to TRBD1. The germline gives CDR1 SNHLY, CDR2 FYNNEI. The CDR3 length is 13 residues. V gave up 4 bases and J gave up 5 bases; unmatched junction bases: 2. CDR3 region: CASSGQGDQPQHF. Written as DNA, the CDR3 is TGTGCCAGCAGTGGACAGGGCGATCAGCCCCAGCATTTT.

J is TRBJ2-1 and V is TRBV5-1, with 12 bases aligning to TRBD2. Germline CDR1 SGHRS, CDR2 YFSETQ. V lost 0 bases, J lost 2 bases, and 12 bases stayed unmatched. The CDR3 is made up of 20 amino acids. CDR3 amino acids: CASSLALLAGGPSTYNEQFF. DNA of the CDR3: TGCGCCAGCAGCTTGGCCCTCCTAGCGGGGGGGCCCTCCACCTACAATGAGCAGTTCTTC. Full variable domain (rest looked up from reference TRBV5-1 and TRBJ2-1): KAGVTQTPRYLIKTRGQQVTLSCSPISGHRSVSWYQQTPGQGLQFLFEYFSETQRNKGNFPGRFSGRQFSNSRSEMNVSTLELGDSALYLCASSLALLAGGPSTYNEQFFGPGTRLTVL.

The gene calls are TRBV6-5 and TRBJ2-3; the match to TRBD2 covers 11 bases. CDR3 length: 15 residues. CDR1 MNHEY and CDR2 SVGAGI come from the germline V gene. After removal of 7 bases from V and 1 base from J, the junction contained 4 bases not matched to a gene. The CDR3 loop is CASTKTSGGTDTQYF. The CDR3 bases are TGTGCCAGCACCAAGACTAGCGGGGGCACAGATACGCAGTATTTT.

V is TRBV5-1 and J is TRBJ2-5; D could derive from TRBD1 or TRBD2 (5 bases each). V was clipped by 0 bases and J by 3 bases, with 9 bases between them. Germline CDR1 is SGHRS and CDR2 is YFSETQ. This CDR3 spans 14 amino acids. The CDR3 DNA sequence: TGCGCCAGCAGCTTGGCAGGGACCGAAGAGACCCAGTACTTC. Its protein is CASSLAGTEETQYF.

The rearrangement uses TRBV19 and TRBJ2-7, with 7 nucleotides matching TRBD2. V lost 8 bases and J lost 1; bases outside the gene matches: 11. The CDR3 is made up of 15 amino acids. Looked up from germline, CDR1 is LNHDA and CDR2 is SQIVND (reference sequence). CDR3 region: CASSPIGRDSYEQYF. CDR3 nucleotides: TGTGCCAGTTCGCCGATAGGGAGGGATTCCTACGAGCAGTACTTC. Full variable domain (rest looked up from reference TRBV19 and TRBJ2-7): DGGITQSPKYLFRKEGQNVTLSCEQNLNHDAMYWYRQDPGQGLRLIYYSQIVNDFQKGDIAEGYSVSREKKESFPLTVTSAQKNPTAFYLCASSPIGRDSYEQYFGPGTRLTVT.

J is TRBJ2-3 and V is TRBV14; 11 bases align to TRBD1. Germline V gene lookup returns CDR1 SGHDN and CDR2 FVKESK. V lost 4 bases and J lost 5; bases outside the gene matches: 14. CDR3 length: 18 residues. DNA for the CDR3: TGTGCCAGCAGCCGACCAGGAAGGACAGGGGGCATCGGAGATACGCAGTATTTT. Residues: CASSRPGRTGGIGDTQYF.

The chain couples TRBV6-5 to TRBJ2-3; D is ambiguous. CDR1 is MNHEY and CDR2 is SVGAGI in the germline V gene. Trimming took 2 bases from V and 2 from J, leaving 11 bases between them. CDR3 length equals 15 residues. The CDR3 coding sequence is TGTGCCAGCAGTTACGCCTCCCATATCACAGATACGCAGTATTTT. This codes for CASSYASHITDTQYF.

The chain is built from TRBV15 and TRBJ1-2; perhaps TRBD1 as D (5 bases). V lost 1 base to trimming and J lost 5 bases, with 8 bases between them. This CDR3 has 13 residues. The germline gives CDR1 LNHNV, CDR2 YYDKDF (reference sequence). This CDR3 reads CATSRGDHYGYTF. The CDR3 coding sequence is TGTGCCACCAGCAGAGGGGACCATTATGGCTACACCTTC.

The genes are TRBV28 and TRBJ2-1; D remains unclear. The CDR3 is 12 residues long. Trimming removed 2 bases from V and 8 bases from J, with 7 bases in between. Germline CDR1 reads MDHEN; CDR2 reads SYDVKM. The CDR3 loop reads CASSLLSYEQFF. For the CDR3, the DNA is TGTGCCAGCAGTTTACTCAGTTATGAGCAGTTCTTC.

The rearrangement joins TRBV5-1 to TRBJ2-2; a weak D match, TRBD2 (5 bases). Trimming stripped 6 bases from V and 1 base from J, with 13 bases between. The CDR3 sequence is 15 residues long. CDR1 and CDR2 from the germline V gene are SGHRS and YFSETQ. This chain's CDR3 is CASMTGSLNTGELFF. CDR3 nucleotide sequence: TGCGCCAGCATGACGGGAAGTCTGAACACCGGGGAGCTGTTTTTT.

This clone is a singleton in its sample. The chain has TRBV5-1 and TRBJ1-6; D is possibly TRBD1 (5 bases). Germline V gene lookup returns CDR1 SGHRS and CDR2 YFSETQ. There are 17 residues in the CDR3. Deletions cut 2 bases from V and 7 bases from J, with 19 bases between. The CDR3, as DNA: TGCGCCAGCAGCTTAAGTGCAGCCGGGGAGGGGAATTCACCCCTCCACTTT. Translated, it gives CASSLSAAGEGNSPLHF.